These 16 T cell receptor beta chains were all obtained from the same sample, sequenced in a study of T cells in Graves' hyperthyroidism and ophthalmopathy. Regions amplified from RNA transcripts were the TCR beta CDR3 regions. Initially, a first-round RT-PCR of the TCR CDR3 employed the HTBI primer set. A single record per CDR3 protein comes from TCRdb applying MiXCR to the multiplex PCR reads. Of around 580,000 distinct CDR3 sequences listed, around 42% are singletons. Sequences were obtained from peripheral blood or thyroid tissue (not recorded which). These receptors were obtained from a woman younger than 35 with Graves' hyperthyroidism.

In the case of this clonotype: A read error may produce the germline difference seen at one junction end. This rearrangement joins TRBV14 to TRBJ1-1; D ambiguous. The V gene's germline CDR1 is SGHDN and CDR2 FVKESK. The CDR3 consists of 16 residues. CDR3 sequence: CAISQVVRSMNTEAFF. CDR3 in DNA: TGTGCCATCAGCCAAGTGGTTCGGTCAATGAACACTGAAGCTTTCTTT.

This clonotype occurred many times. This chain links TRBV7-2 with TRBJ1-5; 8 positions match TRBD1. Germline assignment: CDR1 SGHTA and CDR2 FQGNSA. CDR3 length: 13 amino acids. After removal of 5 bases from V and 6 bases from J, the junction contained 3 bases not matched to a gene. The CDR3 region is CASSPRGLQPQHF. Written as DNA, the CDR3 is TGTGCCAGCAGCCCCAGGGGGCTTCAGCCCCAGCATTTT.

The chain carries TRBV5-1 and TRBJ1-2, with 9 bases that match TRBD1. The junction had 10 bases not matched to a gene; V was cut back by 5 bases and J by 8 bases. From germline, CDR1 is SGHRS and CDR2 YFSETQ. The CDR3 length is 14 residues. Here the CDR3 reads CASSSDRGVEGYTF. CDR3 coding DNA: TGCGCCAGCAGTTCGGACAGGGGAGTGGAGGGCTACACCTTC. Combining the CDR3 with reference TRBV5-1 and TRBJ1-2 gives the whole variable domain KAGVTQTPRYLIKTRGQQVTLSCSPISGHRSVSWYQQTPGQGLQFLFEYFSETQRNKGNFPGRFSGRQFSNSRSEMNVSTLELGDSALYLCASSSDRGVEGYTFGSGTRLTVV.

CDR3 residues: CASSGGQGGAEAFF. The CDR3 DNA reads as TGTGCCAGCTCGGGGGGACAGGGGGGCGCTGAAGCTTTCTTT. J is TRBJ1-1 and V is TRBV5-5; 11 positions agree with TRBD1. The CDR3 sequence is 14 residues long. CDR1 and CDR2 from the germline V gene are SGHKS and YYEKEE (reference sequence). V trimming: 7 bases; J trimming: 6 bases; junction bases outside the gene matches: 8.

The table lists this clonotype with a few counts. The chain couples TRBV7-9 to TRBJ1-6; 10 bases are shared with TRBD1. Germline loops: CDR1 SEHNR, CDR2 FQNEAQ (reference sequence). V was pared by 4 bases and J by 14 bases, with 8 bases of the junction left unmatched. The length of the CDR3 is 14 residues. This CDR3 reads CASSSEGDRGSLHF. CDR3 bases: TGTGCCAGCAGCTCAGAGGGGGACAGGGGATCCCTCCACTTT.

The chain combines TRBV30 with TRBJ2-7; maybe TRBD1 (6 bases). The CDR3 totals 13 residues. V lost 0 bases and J lost 6, with 12 bases in between. The germline V gene has CDR1 GTSNPN and CDR2 SVGIG (reference sequence). CDR3 DNA: TGTGCCTGGAGTGTGGTAGCAGGGGCCGAGCAGTACTTC. This translates into CAWSVVAGAEQYF. Combining the CDR3 with reference TRBV30 and TRBJ2-7 gives the whole variable domain SQTIHQWPATLVQPVGSPLSLECTVEGTSNPNLYWYRQAAGRGLQLLFYSVGIGQISSEVPQNLSASRPQDRQFILSSKKLLLSDSGFYLCAWSVVAGAEQYFGPGTRLTVT.

This clonotype was recorded at least ten times. The chain combines TRBV5-6 with TRBJ1-4; weak D call: TRBD1 (5 bases). V lost 4 bases and J lost 4, with 8 bases in between. The length of the CDR3 is 13 residues. Germline V gives CDR1 SGHDT, CDR2 YYEEEE. CDR3 nucleotides: TGTGCCAGCAGCCTCGGACATAATGAAAAACTGTTTTTT. Protein product: CASSLGHNEKLFF.

The chain uses TRBV5-1 and TRBJ2-2, with TRBD2 matching over 15 bases. The CDR3 is made up of 17 amino acids. Trimming took 5 bases from V and 6 from J; bases not matched to a gene: 8. CDR1 and CDR2 (germline): SGHRS, YFSETQ. In DNA form, the CDR3 reads TGCGCCAGCAGTCCTGGACTAGCGGGAGGGCCATCCGGGGAGCTGTTTTTT. Amino acids: CASSPGLAGGPSGELFF.

The V call is TRBV5-1, the J call TRBJ1-1; 10 bases map to TRBD1. J lost 7 bases, V lost 1 base, and 7 bases had no gene match. There are 15 residues in the CDR3. Per germline, CDR1 SGHRS and CDR2 YFSETQ. The CDR3 loop is CASSLQTGGYNEAFF. The CDR3 DNA is TGCGCCAGCAGCTTGCAGACAGGGGGCTACAATGAAGCTTTCTTT.

With regard to this clonotype: Its ends do not fully match the called genes, so a read error is possible. The chain couples TRBV7-7 to TRBJ2-7, with a tentative D call TRBD1 (6 bases). Germline V lookup: CDR1 SSHAT, CDR2 FNYEAQ (reference sequence). This CDR3 spans 12 amino acids. The CDR3 spells CASSPYRAEQYF. The CDR3 nucleotides read TGTGCTAGCAGCCCTTACAGGGCCGAGCAGTACTTC. The full variable domain, its missing parts supplied by reference TRBV7-7 and TRBJ2-7, is GAGVSQSPRYKVTKRGQDVTLRCDPISSHATLYWYQQALGQGPEFLTYFNYEAQPDKSGLPSDRFSAERPEGSISTLTIQRTEQRDSAMYRCASSPYRAEQYFGPGTRLTVT.

This clonotype was observed many times. Written as DNA, the CDR3 is TGTGCCAGCAGCACGACTAGCGGGATCGGCGAGCAGTACTTC. Protein sequence: CASSTTSGIGEQYF. The genes are TRBV3-1 and TRBJ2-7, with 11 bases aligning to TRBD2. Germline CDR1 reads LGHDT; CDR2 reads YNNKEL (reference sequence). CDR3 size: 14 residues. Unmatched junction bases numbered 6, after V lost 5 bases and J lost 6 bases.

This rearrangement joins TRBV7-2 to TRBJ1-2; TRBD1 is a possible D gene (6 bases). Between the trimmed V and J ends, which lost 5 bases and 6 bases, there was a span of 19 bases. Germline V gene sequence: CDR1 SGHTA, CDR2 FQGNSA. This CDR3 comprises 15 residues. The DNA of the CDR3 is TGTGCCAGCAGCGTGGCCGGGACACAGCGTGATGGCTACACCTTC. Translated: CASSVAGTQRDGYTF.

This clonotype was detected only a few times. The chain combines TRBV5-4 with TRBJ2-6, with D tentatively TRBD2 (5 bases). Trimming took 2 bases from V and 0 from J, leaving 9 bases between them. The CDR3 covers 16 residues. The germline V gene has CDR1 SGHNT and CDR2 YYREEE (reference sequence). CDR3 loop: CASSLDRGSGANVLTF. For the CDR3, the DNA is TGTGCCAGCAGCTTAGACCGGGGCTCTGGGGCCAACGTCCTGACTTTC.

The rearrangement joins TRBV20-1 to TRBJ2-5, with 10 positions matching TRBD2. The J call may be faulty, since TRBJ2-7 better matches the DNA end. Germline loops: CDR1 DFQATT, CDR2 SNEGSKA (reference sequence). The CDR3 spans 14 residues. The CDR3 spells CSARSAGGGYEQYF. In nucleotides, the CDR3 is TGCAGTGCTAGGTCAGCGGGAGGGGGCTACGAGCAGTACTTC.

The CDR3 sequence: CATSVTSRDSVFGNQPQHF. CDR3 in DNA: TGTGCCACCAGCGTCACGTCCCGGGACAGTGTATTCGGCAATCAGCCCCAGCATTTT. V usage is TRBV24-1 and J usage is TRBJ1-5; 7 bases line up with TRBD1. CDR3 length equals 19 residues. With V trimmed by 7 bases and J by 2 bases, 19 bases remained unmatched. Germline V CDR1 and CDR2: KGHDR, SFDVKD.

This clonotype was found once. The chain recombines TRBV15 with TRBJ2-7; tentatively, D is TRBD2 (5 bases). Germline assignment: CDR1 LNHNV and CDR2 YYDKDF (reference sequence). Trimming shortened V by 11 bases and J by 1 base, and 15 bases separated the two germline ends. The CDR3 runs to 13 residues. The CDR3 DNA is TGTGCCGGCAGTCTAGCAGGTTCCTACGAGCAGTACTTC. This sequence encodes CAGSLAGSYEQYF. The full variable domain, with the rest looked up from reference TRBV15 and TRBJ2-7, is DAMVIQNPRYQVTQFGKPVTLSCSQTLNHNVMYWYQQKSSQAPKLLFHYYDKDFNNEADTPDNFQSRRPNTSFCFLDIRSPGLGDTAMYLCAGSLAGSYEQYFGPGTRLTVT.